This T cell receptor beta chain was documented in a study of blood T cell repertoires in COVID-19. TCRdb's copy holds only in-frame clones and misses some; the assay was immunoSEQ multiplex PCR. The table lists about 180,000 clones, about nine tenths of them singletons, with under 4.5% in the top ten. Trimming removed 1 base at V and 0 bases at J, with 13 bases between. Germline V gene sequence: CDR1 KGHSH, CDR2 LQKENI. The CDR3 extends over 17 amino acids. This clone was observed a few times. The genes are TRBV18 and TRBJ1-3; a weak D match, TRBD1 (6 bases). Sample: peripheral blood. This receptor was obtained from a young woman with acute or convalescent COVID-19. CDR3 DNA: TGTGCCAGCTCACCACTGGGGGCGCAGGGCTCTGGAAACACCATATATTTT. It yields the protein CASSPLGAQGSGNTIYF.